This T cell receptor (beta chain) was retrieved from a study of T-cell reconstitution after alpha-beta-depleted transplantation in children. Notes on the study in general: Fresh T-cell production supplied most of the T-cell counts and diversity seen one year after transplant. The study reportedly traced alpha-beta T cells about two months after transplant to several hundred expanded graft clones.

Construction of the TCRbeta library involved unique molecular identifiers. In TCRdb, the PCR reads were re-called with MiXCR into one record per CDR3 protein. The table records 450,000 to 550,000 distinct CDR3 sequences, about 10% of them present only once. On this clonotype itself: Antigen specificity is unknown.

Germline V lookup: CDR1 MNHNS, CDR2 SASEGT. V lost 7 bases, J lost 3 bases, and 14 bases lay in between. CDR3 length: 14 residues. The specimen was PBMCs, mostly from graft donor cells, collected 180 days after TCRalphabeta/CD19-depleted stem cell transplant. The chain carries TRBV6-1 and TRBJ2-3; D may be TRBD1 (5 bases). This clonotype was obtained from a female patient between 2 and 15 years old who had a stem cell transplant for aplastic anemia, so the T cells may come from the graft donor. The CDR3 sequence is CASNPLGPTDTQYF. The CDR3 DNA reads as TGTGCCAGCAACCCCTTGGGGCCTACAGATACGCAGTATTTT.